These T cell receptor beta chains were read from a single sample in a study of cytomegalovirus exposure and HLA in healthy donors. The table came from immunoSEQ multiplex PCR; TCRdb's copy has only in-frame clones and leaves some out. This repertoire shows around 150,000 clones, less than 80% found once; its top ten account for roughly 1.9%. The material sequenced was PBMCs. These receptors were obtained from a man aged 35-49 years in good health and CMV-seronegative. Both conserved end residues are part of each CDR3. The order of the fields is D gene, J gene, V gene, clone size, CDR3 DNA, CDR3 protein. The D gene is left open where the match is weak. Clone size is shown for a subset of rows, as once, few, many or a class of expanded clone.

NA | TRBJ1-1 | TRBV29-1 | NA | TGCAGCGTTCCCGGTCCGGGGAACACTGAAGCTTTCTTT | CSVPGPGNTEAFF
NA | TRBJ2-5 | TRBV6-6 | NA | TGTGCCAGCAGTTACTCGAAGCAGGGAGGAGAGACCCAGTACTTC | CASSYSKQGGETQYF
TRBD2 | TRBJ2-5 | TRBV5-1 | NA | TGCGCCAGCAGCTTGAGATTAGCGGGGCAAGAGACCCAGTACTTC | CASSLRLAGQETQYF
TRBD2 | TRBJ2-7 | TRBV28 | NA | TGTGCCAGCCGGATGAGCGGGAGTTTCTACGAGCAGTACTTC | CASRMSGSFYEQYF
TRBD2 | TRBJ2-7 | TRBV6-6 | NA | TGTGCCAGCACCTTAGCGGGAGGGCTCCACGAGCAGTACTTC | CASTLAGGLHEQYF
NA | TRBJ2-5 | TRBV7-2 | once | TGTGCCAGCAGCTCACAGGGTGCCCGAGAGACCCAGTACTTC | CASSSQGARETQYF
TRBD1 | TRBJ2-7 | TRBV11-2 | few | TGTGCCAGCAGCTTAGTCGGACAGGGATGGGACGAGCAGTACTTC | CASSLVGQGWDEQYF
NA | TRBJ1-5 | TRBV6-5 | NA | TGTGCCAGCAGTTACGAGGGCAATCAGCCCCAGCATTTT | CASSYEGNQPQHF
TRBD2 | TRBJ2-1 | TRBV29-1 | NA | TGCAGCGCGAGGAGATCCGGGACTACCGGGCTTAATGAGCAGTTCTTC | CSARRSGTTGLNEQFF
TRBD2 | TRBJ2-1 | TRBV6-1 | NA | TGTGCCAGCAGTGAAGAGGTGAGACTAGCGGGCGACAATGAGCAGTTCTTC | CASSEEVRLAGDNEQFF
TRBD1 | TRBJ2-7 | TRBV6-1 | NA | TGTGCCAGCAGCGATTCCGGGACAGCCTACGAGCAGTACTTC | CASSDSGTAYEQYF
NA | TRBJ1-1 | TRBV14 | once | TGTGCCAGCAGCCACCCGGGTGGCACTGAAGCTTTCTTT | CASSHPGGTEAFF
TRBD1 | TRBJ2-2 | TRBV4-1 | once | TGCGCCAGCAGCAAAGACAGGGGCCCCACCGGGGAGCTGTTTTTT | CASSKDRGPTGELFF
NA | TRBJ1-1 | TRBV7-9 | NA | TGTTCCAGCAACCTTCTGAGGTCGGGTACTGAAGCTTTCTTT | CSSNLLRSGTEAFF
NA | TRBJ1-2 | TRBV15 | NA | TGTGCCACCAGCACGTGGGGGGACTATGGCTACACCTTC | CATSTWGDYGYTF
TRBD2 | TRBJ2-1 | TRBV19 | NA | TGTGCCAGTAGAATAACTAGCGCATACACGAATGAGCAGTTCTTC | CASRITSAYTNEQFF
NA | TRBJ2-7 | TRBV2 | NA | TGTGCCAGCAGTGAACTGGACATGCCGCCCTACGAGCAGTACTTC | CASSELDMPPYEQYF